This T cell receptor (beta chain) was captured by sequencing in a study of shared clonotypes between healthy human individuals. Only Caucasian adults living in Nashville, Tennessee made up the donor group. Replicate PCRs run on sorted subsets employed approximately 180 ng DNA, approximately 30,000 T cell genomes. TCRdb's table, derived via immunoSEQ multiplex PCR, lists solely in-frame clones and lacks some. The table includes some 650,000 clones, more than 95% detected once. The germline gives CDR1 DFQATT, CDR2 SNEGSKA (reference sequence). CDR3 length: 11 residues. V shed 3 bases and J shed 8 bases, with 11 bases lying between them.

This chain joins TRBV20-1 and TRBJ2-7, with D perhaps TRBD2 (5 bases). Sample: naive CD4+ T cells sorted from blood. Described subset: CD45RA+ positively selected. This TCR was sampled from a woman aged 25 to 39 in good health. CDR3 in DNA: TGCAGTGCTAGCCCAGCGGTGAAGCAGTACTTC. Protein sequence: CSASPAVKQYF.